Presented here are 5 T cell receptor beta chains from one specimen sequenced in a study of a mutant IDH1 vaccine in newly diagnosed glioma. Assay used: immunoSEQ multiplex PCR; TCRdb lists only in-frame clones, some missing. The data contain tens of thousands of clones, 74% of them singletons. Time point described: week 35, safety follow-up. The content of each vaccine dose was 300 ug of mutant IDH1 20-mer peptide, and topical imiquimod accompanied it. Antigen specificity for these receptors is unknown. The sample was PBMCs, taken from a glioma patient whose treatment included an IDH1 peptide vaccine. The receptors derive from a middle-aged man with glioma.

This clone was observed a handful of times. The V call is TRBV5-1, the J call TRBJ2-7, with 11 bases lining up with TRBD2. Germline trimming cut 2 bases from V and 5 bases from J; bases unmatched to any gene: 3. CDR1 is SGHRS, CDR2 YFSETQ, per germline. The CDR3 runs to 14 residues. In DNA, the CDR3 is TGCGCCAGCAGCTTCGGGACTAGCGGCGACGAGCAGTACTTC. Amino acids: CASSFGTSGDEQYF.

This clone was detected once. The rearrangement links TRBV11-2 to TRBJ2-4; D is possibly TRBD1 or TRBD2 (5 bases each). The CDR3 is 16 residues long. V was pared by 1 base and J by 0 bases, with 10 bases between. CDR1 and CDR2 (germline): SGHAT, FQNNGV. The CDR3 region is CASSLVGTIAKNIQYF. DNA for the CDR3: TGTGCCAGCAGCTTAGTGGGGACGATAGCCAAAAACATTCAGTACTTC.

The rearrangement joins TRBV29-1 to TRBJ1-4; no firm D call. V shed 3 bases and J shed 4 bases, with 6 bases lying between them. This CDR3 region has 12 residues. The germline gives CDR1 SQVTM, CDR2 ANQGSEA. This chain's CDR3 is CSVERDNEKLFF. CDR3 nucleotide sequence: TGCAGCGTTGAGCGGGATAATGAAAAACTGTTTTTT.

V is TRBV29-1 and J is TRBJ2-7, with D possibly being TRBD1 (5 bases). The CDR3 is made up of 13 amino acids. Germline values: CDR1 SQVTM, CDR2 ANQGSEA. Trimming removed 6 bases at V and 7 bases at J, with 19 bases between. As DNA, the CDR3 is TGCAGCGTCTATCCGAGTGCAGGGTTGGAGCAGTACTTC. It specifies CSVYPSAGLEQYF.

The CDR3 loop is CSARRGNTIYF. CDR3 DNA sequence: TGCAGTGCCCGGAGGGGAAACACCATATATTTT. This chain links TRBV20-1 with TRBJ1-3; D unresolved. Germline CDR1 and CDR2: DFQATT and SNEGSKA (reference sequence). V was clipped by 6 bases and J by 4 bases, with 7 bases between them. The CDR3 spans 11 residues.